This T cell receptor (beta chain) was found in a study of T-cell memory formation after mild COVID-19. The length of the CDR3 is 14 residues. The germline V and J ends were trimmed by 0 bases and 4 bases, with 9 bases remaining between them. This clonotype showed up just a few times. The antigen remains undetermined. TCRdb passed the 5' RACE reads through MiXCR, listing each CDR3 protein once. The sample holds 250,000 to 350,000 distinct CDR3 sequences, 15% to 20% seen once. The study's findings and limits: Clones that contracted from day 15 to 85 had balanced CD4/CD8; later expanders were CD4+ biased.

The source is a man in his late teens or twenties who had mild COVID-19 (a few samples of this study predate the infection). Cell type and time point are not known. The V call is TRBV23-1, the J call TRBJ2-5; tentative D call: TRBD1 (6 bases). TRBV23-1 is labeled an ORF, and its function is uncertain. The sequencing input was PBMCs or a T cell subset sorted from them (not recorded which). CDR3 protein: CASSQSNRAETQYF. The CDR3 DNA is TGCGCCAGCAGTCAATCGAACAGGGCAGAGACCCAGTACTTC.